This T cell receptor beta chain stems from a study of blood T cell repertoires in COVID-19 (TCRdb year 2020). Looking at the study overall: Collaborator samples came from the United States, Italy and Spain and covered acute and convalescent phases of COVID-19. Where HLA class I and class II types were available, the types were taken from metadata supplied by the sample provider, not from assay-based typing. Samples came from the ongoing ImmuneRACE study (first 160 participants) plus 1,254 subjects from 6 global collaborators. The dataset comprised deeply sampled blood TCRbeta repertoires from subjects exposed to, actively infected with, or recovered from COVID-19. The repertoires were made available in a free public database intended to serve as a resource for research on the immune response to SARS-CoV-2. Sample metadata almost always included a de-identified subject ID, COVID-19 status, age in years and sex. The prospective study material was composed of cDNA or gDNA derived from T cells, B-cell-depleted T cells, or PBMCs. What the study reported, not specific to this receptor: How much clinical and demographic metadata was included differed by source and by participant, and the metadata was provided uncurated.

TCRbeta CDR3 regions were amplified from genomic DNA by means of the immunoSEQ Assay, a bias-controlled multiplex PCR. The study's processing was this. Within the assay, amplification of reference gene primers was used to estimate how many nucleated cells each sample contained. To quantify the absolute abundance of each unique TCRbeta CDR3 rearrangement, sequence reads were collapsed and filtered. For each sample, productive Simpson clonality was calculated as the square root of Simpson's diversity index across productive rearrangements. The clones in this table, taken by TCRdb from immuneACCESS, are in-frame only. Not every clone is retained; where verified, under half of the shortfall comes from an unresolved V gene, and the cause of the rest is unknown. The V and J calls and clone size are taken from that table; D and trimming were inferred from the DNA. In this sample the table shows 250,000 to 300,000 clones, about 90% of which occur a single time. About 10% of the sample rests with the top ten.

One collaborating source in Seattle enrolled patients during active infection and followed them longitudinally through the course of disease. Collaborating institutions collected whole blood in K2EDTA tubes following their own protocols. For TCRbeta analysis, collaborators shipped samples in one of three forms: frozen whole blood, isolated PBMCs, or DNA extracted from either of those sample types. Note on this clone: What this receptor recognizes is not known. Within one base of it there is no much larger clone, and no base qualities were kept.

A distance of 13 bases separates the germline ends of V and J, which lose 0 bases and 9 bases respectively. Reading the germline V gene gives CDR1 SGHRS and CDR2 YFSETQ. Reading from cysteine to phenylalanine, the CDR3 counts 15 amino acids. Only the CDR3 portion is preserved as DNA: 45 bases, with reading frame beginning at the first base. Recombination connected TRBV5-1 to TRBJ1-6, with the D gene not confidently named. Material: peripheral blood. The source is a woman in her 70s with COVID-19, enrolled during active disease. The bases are TGCGCCAGCAGCTTGGCCTATCCGGGGATTTCACCCCTCCACTTT. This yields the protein CASSLAYPGISPLHF.